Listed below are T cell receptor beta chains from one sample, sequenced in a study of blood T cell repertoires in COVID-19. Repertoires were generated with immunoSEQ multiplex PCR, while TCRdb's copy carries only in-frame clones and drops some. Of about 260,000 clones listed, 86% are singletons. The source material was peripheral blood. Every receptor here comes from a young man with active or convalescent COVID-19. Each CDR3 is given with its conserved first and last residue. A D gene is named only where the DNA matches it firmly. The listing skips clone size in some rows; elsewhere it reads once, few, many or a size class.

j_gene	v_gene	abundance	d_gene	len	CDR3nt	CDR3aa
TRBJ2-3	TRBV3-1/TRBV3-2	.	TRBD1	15	TGTGCCAGCAGCCCGGGACAGGGTACGGCAGATACGCAGTATTTT	CASSPGQGTADTQYF
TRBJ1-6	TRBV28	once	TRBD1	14	TGTGCCAGCAGCGCCGGGACAGGGTTCTCACCCCTCCACTTT	CASSAGTGFSPLHF
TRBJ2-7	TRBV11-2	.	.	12	TGTGCTAGCAGCTCCCACTCCTACGAGCAGTACTTC	CASSSHSYEQYF
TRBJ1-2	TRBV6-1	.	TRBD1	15	TGTGCCAGCAGTGAACGATTGAACAGGGGAATTGGCTACACCTTC	CASSERLNRGIGYTF
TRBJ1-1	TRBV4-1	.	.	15	TGCGCCAGCAGCCCCCCGGGAGCGTTTAACACTGAAGCTTTCTTT	CASSPPGAFNTEAFF
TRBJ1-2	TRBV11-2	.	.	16	TGTGCCAGCAGCTTAGGAGGGCCGGGGGACTTCTATGGCTACACCTTC	CASSLGGPGDFYGYTF
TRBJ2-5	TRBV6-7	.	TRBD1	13	TGTGCCAGCCGATACAGGGGGCAAGAGACCCAGTACTTC	CASRYRGQETQYF
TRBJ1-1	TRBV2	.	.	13	TGTGCCAGCAGCCTACAGATATGGACTGAAGCTTTCTTT	CASSLQIWTEAFF
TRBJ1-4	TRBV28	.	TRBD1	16	TGTGCCAGCAGCCCTAAGTGGGGACAGTATAATGAAAAACTGTTTTTT	CASSPKWGQYNEKLFF
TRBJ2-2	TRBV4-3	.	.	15	TGCGCCAGCAGCCAAGATTTACCCTCCGCGGGGGAGCTGTTTTTT	CASSQDLPSAGELFF
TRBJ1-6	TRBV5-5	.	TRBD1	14	TGTGCCAGCAGCTGGGACAGTTATAATTCACCCCTCCACTTT	CASSWDSYNSPLHF
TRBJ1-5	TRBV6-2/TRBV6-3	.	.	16	TGTGCCAGCAGCCGGGACTATGATTTAAGCAATCAGCCCCAGCATTTT	CASSRDYDLSNQPQHF
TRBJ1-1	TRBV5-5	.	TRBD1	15	TGTGCCAGCAAGTACAGGGGGCGGGAGAACACTGAAGCTTTCTTT	CASKYRGRENTEAFF
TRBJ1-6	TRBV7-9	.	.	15	TGTGCCAGCAGCACTCAGGTTGTCTATAATTCACCCCTCCACTTT	CASSTQVVYNSPLHF
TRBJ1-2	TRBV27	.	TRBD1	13	TGTGCCAGCTCCGAGGACAGGAACTATGGCTACACCTTC	CASSEDRNYGYTF
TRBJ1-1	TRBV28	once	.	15	TGTGCCAGCAGTTTATGGAGGGGAGGCAACACTGAAGCTTTCTTT	CASSLWRGGNTEAFF
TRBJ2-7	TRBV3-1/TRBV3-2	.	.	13	TGTGCCAGCAGCCAAGAAGGAGTGGACGAGCAGTACTTC	CASSQEGVDEQYF
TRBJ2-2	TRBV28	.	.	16	TGTGCCAGCAAATCTTCCCCTAGTACCCACACCGGGGAGCTGTTTTTT	CASKSSPSTHTGELFF
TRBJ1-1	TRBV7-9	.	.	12	TGTGCCAGCTCGTCGGTGAACACTGAAGCTTTCTTT	CASSSVNTEAFF
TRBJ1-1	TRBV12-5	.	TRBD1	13	TGTGCTAGTGGTTTGGGTCGGGACAGGGAAGCTTTCTTT	CASGLGRDREAFF
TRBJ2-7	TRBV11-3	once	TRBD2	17	TGTGCCAGCAGCTTACGTCTCCGGACTAGCGCTTCCTACGAGCAGTACTTC	CASSLRLRTSASYEQYF
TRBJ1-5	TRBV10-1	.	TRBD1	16	TGCGCCAGCAGTAGGGACAGGGGAACAAGCAATCAGCCCCAGCATTTT	CASSRDRGTSNQPQHF
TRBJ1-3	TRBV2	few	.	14	TGTGCCAGCAGTGAATCTGTCTATAGAAACACCATATATTTT	CASSESVYRNTIYF
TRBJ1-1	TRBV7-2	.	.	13	TGTGCCAGCAGCTCAGGGGTGAACACTGAAGCTTTCTTT	CASSSGVNTEAFF
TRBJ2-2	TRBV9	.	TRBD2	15	TGTGCCAGCAGCGTAGCTAGCGGGTACGGGGTGGAGCTGTTTTTT	CASSVASGYGVELFF
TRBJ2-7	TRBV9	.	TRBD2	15	TGTGCCAGCAGCGTAGATGGACTAGGTGGTTACGAGCAGTACTTC	CASSVDGLGGYEQYF
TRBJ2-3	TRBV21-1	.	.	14	TGTGCCAGCAGCAACCCGGGAAGCACAGATACGCAGTATTTT	CASSNPGSTDTQYF
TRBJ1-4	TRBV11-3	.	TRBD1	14	TGTGCCAGCAGCCCAGGGACAGGAAATGAGAAACTGTTTTTT	CASSPGTGNEKLFF
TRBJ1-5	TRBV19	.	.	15	TGTGCCAGTAGTATAGCCAGATTGACAAATCAGCCCCAGCATTTT	CASSIARLTNQPQHF
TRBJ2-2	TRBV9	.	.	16	TGTGCCAGCAGCGTATCGTGGACAGCAAACACCGGGGAGCTGTTTTTT	CASSVSWTANTGELFF
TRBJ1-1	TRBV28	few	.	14	TGTGCCAGCAGTATCGACAGGAGGCACACTGAAGCTTTCTTT	CASSIDRRHTEAFF
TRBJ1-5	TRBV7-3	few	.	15	TGTGCCAGCAGCTGCATCCAAGGGGCCCTCGGGCCCCAGCATTTT	CASSCIQGALGPQHF
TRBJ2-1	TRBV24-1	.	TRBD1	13	TGTGCCACCGGGGACAGTGAACACAATGAGCAGTTCTTC	CATGDSEHNEQFF
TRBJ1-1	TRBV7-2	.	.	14	TGTGCCAGCAGCCCCCCAGGGGAGTCGGGTGAAGCTTTCTTT	CASSPPGESGEAFF
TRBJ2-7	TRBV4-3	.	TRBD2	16	TGCGCCAGCAGCGTCCGGGTTCGCGGGAGCTCCTACGAGCAGTACTTC	CASSVRVRGSSYEQYF
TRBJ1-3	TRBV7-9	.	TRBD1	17	TGTGCCAGCAGCTCCGGGACAGGGGGATACTCTGGAAACACCATATATTTT	CASSSGTGGYSGNTIYF
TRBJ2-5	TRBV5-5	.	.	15	TGTGCCAGCAGCTTGGGAGCGAACCACCAAGAGACCCAGTACTTC	CASSLGANHQETQYF
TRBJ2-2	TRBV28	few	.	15	TGTGCCAGCACCCGGCCTAGCTTAGACACCGGGGAGCTGTTTTTT	CASTRPSLDTGELFF
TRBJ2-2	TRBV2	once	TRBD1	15	TGTGCCAGCAGGGCCGGGACAGGGATCTCCGGGGAGCTGTTTTTT	CASRAGTGISGELFF
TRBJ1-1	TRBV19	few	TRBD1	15	TGTGCCAGTAGTATAATGGCAGGGACAGGAAAAGCCGCTTTCTTT	CASSIMAGTGKAAFF
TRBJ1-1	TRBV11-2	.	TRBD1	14	TGTGCCAGCAGCCGAGTTACAGGGGACACTGAAGCTTTCTTT	CASSRVTGDTEAFF
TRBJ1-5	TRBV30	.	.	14	TGTGCCTGGAGTGTACAAGGGGTCAGTCAGCCCCAGCATTTT	CAWSVQGVSQPQHF